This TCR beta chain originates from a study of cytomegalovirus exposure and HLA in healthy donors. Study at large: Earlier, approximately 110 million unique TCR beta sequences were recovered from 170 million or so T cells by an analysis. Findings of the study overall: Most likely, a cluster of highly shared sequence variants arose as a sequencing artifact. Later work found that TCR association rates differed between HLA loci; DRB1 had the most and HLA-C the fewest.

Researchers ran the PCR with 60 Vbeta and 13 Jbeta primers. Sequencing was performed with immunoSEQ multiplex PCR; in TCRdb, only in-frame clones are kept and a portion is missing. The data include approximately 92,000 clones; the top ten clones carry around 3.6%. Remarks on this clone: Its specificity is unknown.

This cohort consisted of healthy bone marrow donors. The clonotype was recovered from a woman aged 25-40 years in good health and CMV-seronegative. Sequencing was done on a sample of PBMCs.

Here the CDR3 reads CASSLAGGGTDTQYF. The CDR3 DNA is TGTGCCAGCAGCTTAGCGGGAGGGGGCACAGATACGCAGTATTTT. V and J are TRBV11-2 and TRBJ2-3, with TRBD2 matching 8 bases. The CDR3 is 15 residues long. V was pared by 1 base and J by 1 base, with 1 base of the junction left unmatched. CDR1 and CDR2 (germline): SGHAT, FQNNGV.